What follows describes a single T cell receptor (beta chain). What it recognizes is unknown. The whole isolated RNA underwent reverse transcription, so sequencing captured expressed TCRB transcripts. Method: immunoSEQ multiplex PCR; TCRdb's copy keeps in-frame clones and lacks some. The sample has 300,000 or so clones, roughly an eighth seen once. These data belong to a study of beta chain features in type 1 diabetes. Study-level information: The study found patients and healthy donors alike in age, gender and cell yields. General study findings and limits: Naive, central memory and Treg TCRB repertoires seemed to resemble each other more closely in patients than they did in healthy donors. For Type 1 diabetes patients, all four CD4+ subsets carried TCRB CDR3s that were moderately but significantly shorter. Cells expressing TCR highly could be over-represented by cDNA sequencing.

V lost 4 bases and J lost 9; bases outside the gene matches: 9. Looked up from germline, CDR1 is LGHNA and CDR2 is YNFKEQ. The CDR3 runs 15 residues. The TCR comes from a man between 25 and 39 years old with type 1 diabetes. Sequencing was performed on naive CD4+ T cells from blood. This chain links TRBV4-2 with TRBJ2-4; 10 bases match TRBD2. The CDR3 nucleotides are TGTGCCAGCAGCCCCGATCTAGCGGGAGAGGGCATTCAGTACTTC. Translation: CASSPDLAGEGIQYF.